This TCR beta chain was observed in a study of blood T cell repertoires in COVID-19 (dated by TCRdb to the early 2020s). Some background on the complete study: Collaborator samples came from the United States, Italy and Spain and covered acute and convalescent phases of COVID-19. Nearly every sample came with metadata listing a de-identified subject ID, COVID-19 status, age in years and sex. Samples were obtained from the ongoing ImmuneRACE study (first 160 participants) and from approximately 1,200 subjects provided by 6 global collaborators. Where available, HLA class I and class II types were obtained from metadata supplied by the sample provider rather than from assay-based typing. A freely available public database, intended as a resource for researchers studying the immune response to SARS-CoV-2, is where the repertoires were released. The prospective study material was composed of cDNA or gDNA derived from T cells, B-cell-depleted T cells, or PBMCs. The dataset comprised deeply sampled blood TCRbeta repertoires from subjects exposed to, actively infected with, or recovered from COVID-19. Findings and caveats that apply to the study as a whole: The quantity of clinical and demographic metadata differed by source and by participant and was supplied without curation.

Turning to this clone: Its antigen is still unknown. No base-level quality is on record; no much larger clone is a single base apart.

Collaborating institutions collected whole blood in K2EDTA tubes following their own protocols. Collaborator samples were shipped for TCRbeta analysis as frozen whole blood, isolated PBMCs, or DNA extracted from either sample type. The CDR3 holds 19 amino acids from the cysteine to the phenylalanine. This entry keeps only the CDR3 DNA: 57 bases, framed from base 1. According to the germline V gene, CDR1 reads SGHRS and CDR2 reads YFSETQ. Ends trimmed: V by 1 base, J by 0 bases; bases unmatched to a gene: 14. TCRbeta CDR3 regions were amplified from genomic DNA by means of the immunoSEQ Assay, a bias-controlled multiplex PCR. As for the original processing: The number of nucleated cells in each sample was estimated from the amplification of reference gene primers within the assay. To quantify the absolute abundance of each unique TCRbeta CDR3 rearrangement, sequence reads were collapsed and filtered. Productive Simpson clonality was computed per sample as the square root of Simpson's diversity index over productive rearrangements. The table comes from immuneACCESS by way of TCRdb, which keeps in-frame sequences with V and J called. Part of the clones is missing from these tables; in studies checked, under half for an unresolved V gene and the rest for unknown reasons. The DNA gave D and trimming, while V, J and clone size come from that table. This sample has around 700,000 clones in its table, and about 90% of those were observed once. About 0.26% of the sample belongs to the ten largest clones.

This chain joins TRBV5-1 to TRBJ2-3; 7 of the junction bases match TRBD2. The sample taken for sequencing was peripheral blood. This TCR was sampled from a young woman with acute or convalescent COVID-19. The nucleotides read TGCGCCAGCAGCTTGTTGCGGGGGTCCCACCGTGCTAGCACAGATACGCAGTATTTT. This is translated as CASSLLRGSHRASTDTQYF.